This T cell receptor (beta chain) was identified in a study of radiation and T cells in renal cell carcinoma. Whole-study results and caveats: No pretreatment tumor biopsies were available for baseline clonotypes.

Clones were sequenced by immunoSEQ multiplex PCR, and TCRdb holds only the in-frame ones, with some missing. The data hold over 120,000 clones, with 75% to 90% observed a single time. This clone was seen a single time. Its antigen remains unidentified. Time point meaning: blood 4 weeks post-SBRT, at nephrectomy. Treatment noted: 15 Gy SBRT to primary tumor, nephrectomy 4 weeks later. V was pared by 7 bases and J by 0 bases, with 4 bases of the junction left unmatched. The V gene's germline CDR1 is SGHAT and CDR2 FQNNGV. The CDR3 runs 14 residues. This TCR came from a woman in her 50s with renal cell carcinoma. This specimen consisted of blood, obtained from a patient whose treatment included radiotherapy and nephrectomy. This chain connects TRBV11-2 to TRBJ2-7; TRBD1 matches at 9 bases. CDR3: CASTLDRGSYEQYF. The DNA for the CDR3 is TGTGCCAGCACCCTGGACAGGGGCTCCTACGAGCAGTACTTC.